This TCR beta chain originates from a study of cytomegalovirus exposure and HLA in healthy donors. Germline V gives CDR1 SGHRS, CDR2 YFSETQ. This CDR3 is 16 amino acids long. V lost 1 base to trimming and J lost 4 bases; unmatched junction nucleotides: 4. The study ran its PCR with 60 Vbeta and 13 Jbeta primers. Profiled with immunoSEQ multiplex PCR; TCRdb holds only in-frame clones, not every one. The sample has approximately 150,000 clones, about four fifths seen once. General study points: Overall, approximately 150 TCR beta chains were annotated as cytomegalovirus-associated. The authors considered a cluster of highly shared sequence variants likely to be a sequencing artifact.

A remark on this clone: The antigen is unknown.

This chain uses TRBV5-1 with TRBJ2-5, with 13 bases lining up with TRBD2. Sequencing input: PBMCs. The TCR originated in a man aged 18-30 years in good health and CMV-seronegative. CDR3 nucleotides: TGCGCCAGCAGCTTGCCCGGGACTAGCGGGGCAGAGACCCAGTACTTC. It codes for CASSLPGTSGAETQYF.